One sample yielded the 30 T cell receptor beta chains listed below, sequenced in a study of CD8+ T cells in alopecia areata. Sequencing relied on a cDNA template that was reverse transcribed from extracted RNA. Data came from immunoSEQ multiplex PCR; TCRdb stores just in-frame clones and leaves some out. Seen here are about 140,000 clones, around 83% observed once, and the top ten hold approximately 13%. Treatment specified: oral pan-JAK inhibitor, 5-10 mg twice daily. Sequencing was performed on CD8+ T cells sorted from blood, taken at week 4, from a patient treated with tofacitinib. These receptor sequences come from a human donor with alopecia areata.

The chain uses TRBV6-1 and TRBJ1-1; TRBD1 is a possible D gene (6 bases). The CDR3 consists of 14 residues. Trimming removed 3 bases at V and 5 bases at J, with 13 bases between. Germline V gene sequence: CDR1 MNHNS, CDR2 SASEGT. This chain's CDR3 is CASSEGWGQTEAFF. The CDR3 DNA follows: TGTGCCAGCAGTGAGGGGTGGGGGCAGACTGAAGCTTTCTTT.

This chain joins TRBV13 and TRBJ1-3; unclear D gene. V was cut by 0 bases and J by 7 bases, with 7 bases left in between. The germline CDR1 and CDR2 sequences are PRHDT and FYEKMQ (reference sequence). The CDR3 runs to 13 residues. The CDR3 DNA follows: TGTGCCAGCAGCTTAGGTGATGGGAACACCATATATTTT. It codes for CASSLGDGNTIYF.

The rearrangement joins TRBV10-3 to TRBJ2-1; D uncertain. The germline gives CDR1 ENHRY, CDR2 SYGVKD. Trimming left V 2 bases short and J 10 bases short, with 12 bases between. The CDR3 length is 13 residues. The CDR3, as DNA: TGTGCCATCAGTGAGACCCCGAGTCACGAGCAGTTCTTC. Amino acid sequence: CAISETPSHEQFF.

V and J are TRBV29-1 and TRBJ2-7, with 11 bases matching TRBD2. The CDR3 extends over 16 amino acids. V gave up 5 bases and J gave up 0 bases; unmatched junction bases: 9. CDR1 and CDR2 (germline): SQVTM, ANQGSEA. Here the CDR3 reads CSVLPAGTSGSYEQYF. The CDR3, as DNA: TGCAGCGTTCTTCCCGCCGGGACTAGCGGCTCCTACGAGCAGTACTTC.

V and J are TRBV9 and TRBJ2-3; 11 bases line up with TRBD2. From germline, CDR1 is SGDLS and CDR2 YYNGEE. The CDR3 runs 16 residues. Trimming removed 2 bases from V and 5 bases from J; junction bases left unmatched: 7. CDR3 in amino acids: CASSVSGRAGKDTQYF. The CDR3 region has the DNA TGTGCCAGCAGCGTTAGCGGGAGGGCCGGAAAAGATACGCAGTATTTT. The full variable domain, its missing parts supplied by reference TRBV9 and TRBJ2-3, is DSGVTQTPKHLITATGQRVTLRCSPRSGDLSVYWYQQSLDQGLQFLIQYYNGEERAKGNILERFSAQQFPDLHSELNLSSLELGDSALYFCASSVSGRAGKDTQYFGPGTRLTVL.

This chain connects TRBV30 to TRBJ2-2; D might be TRBD2 (5 bases). The CDR3 has 19 amino acids. Germline CDR1 GTSNPN, CDR2 SVGIG (reference sequence). V lost 4 bases and J 5 bases, leaving 29 bases between the germline ends. The CDR3 sequence: CAWMDLNPPSGWFTGELFF. The DNA of the CDR3 is TGTGCCTGGATGGATCTAAACCCCCCGTCGGGGTGGTTTACCGGGGAGCTGTTTTTT.

The CDR3 here is CASSQDNLASQPQHF. CDR3 sequence (DNA): TGTGCCAGCAGCCAAGACAATCTAGCAAGTCAGCCCCAGCATTTT. This rearrangement joins TRBV4-2 to TRBJ1-5; D not resolved. V shed 0 bases and J shed 6 bases, with 12 bases lying between them. Germline V gene sequence: CDR1 LGHNA, CDR2 YNFKEQ. The CDR3 spans 15 residues.

Notes on this clone: Other DNA sequences from this sample encode an identical CDR3 as well. The rearrangement uses TRBV5-1 and TRBJ2-3; D gene unclear. This CDR3 has 12 amino acids. Germline V lookup: CDR1 SGHRS, CDR2 YFSETQ. V was clipped by 0 bases and J by 4 bases, with 3 bases between them. The chain's CDR3 is CASSLVSDTQYF. The DNA for the CDR3 is TGCGCCAGCAGCTTGGTCTCAGATACGCAGTATTTT.

V and J are TRBV6-5 and TRBJ2-7, with D uncertain. The germline V gene has CDR1 MNHEY and CDR2 SVGAGI. Trimming removed 0 bases from V and 2 bases from J, with 8 bases in between. This CDR3 is built from 14 residues. The CDR3 reads CASSYSWGTYEQYF. The CDR3 coding sequence is TGTGCCAGCAGTTACTCGTGGGGAACCTACGAGCAGTACTTC.

The V call is TRBV5-1, the J call TRBJ2-3; D unresolved. Trimming removed 0 bases from V and 0 bases from J, with 11 bases in between. Germline CDR1 reads SGHRS; CDR2 reads YFSETQ. The CDR3 runs 16 residues. The CDR3 reads CASSLEWISSTDTQYF. The CDR3 coding sequence is TGCGCCAGCAGCTTGGAATGGATATCTAGCACAGATACGCAGTATTTT.

The chain links TRBV14 to TRBJ2-1, with 7 nucleotides matching TRBD1. This CDR3 spans 15 amino acids. In germline, CDR1 is SGHDN, CDR2 FVKESK. V gave up 1 base and J gave up 8 bases; unmatched junction bases: 8. In DNA form, the CDR3 reads TGTGCCAGCAGCCAAGGGCAGGGGGTATTAGATGAGCAGTTCTTC. As protein: CASSQGQGVLDEQFF.

The rearrangement uses TRBV5-4 and TRBJ2-3; tentatively, D is TRBD1 (6 bases). This CDR3 spans 16 amino acids. Trimming pared 4 bases from V and 1 base from J, leaving 16 bases between. Germline V lookup: CDR1 SGHNT, CDR2 YYREEE (reference sequence). In DNA form, the CDR3 reads TGTGCCAGCAGCCCTGGTCGCAGGGGAGGCACAGATACGCAGTATTTT. This codes for CASSPGRRGGTDTQYF.

This clone was seen only a few times. The V call is TRBV5-1, the J call TRBJ2-5; D tentatively fits TRBD1 or TRBD2 (5 bases each). V was cut by 0 bases and J by 5 bases, with 17 bases left in between. This CDR3 contains 16 residues. Germline assignment: CDR1 SGHRS and CDR2 YFSETQ. Here the CDR3 DNA reads TGCGCCAGCAGCTTGGCGGACATCTACCCGGGGGAGACCCAGTACTTC. Translating gives CASSLADIYPGETQYF.

The rearrangement uses TRBV4-2 and TRBJ2-1, with a possible D match to TRBD1 (6 bases). The ends were cut back, 4 bases at V and 3 bases at J, with 13 bases in the middle. There are 15 residues in the CDR3. Germline V gene sequence: CDR1 LGHNA, CDR2 YNFKEQ. For the CDR3, the DNA is TGTGCCAGCAGCCGCACAAGGACAGACTACAATGAGCAGTTCTTC. This sequence encodes CASSRTRTDYNEQFF.

The J gene is TRBJ1-1, the V gene TRBV7-9; 7 nucleotides match TRBD1. Unmatched junction bases numbered 11, after V lost 4 bases and J lost 0 bases. The CDR3 runs 17 residues. The germline V gene has CDR1 SEHNR and CDR2 FQNEAQ (reference sequence). The CDR3 sequence is CASSSNRGRIMNTEAFF. The CDR3 coding sequence is TGTGCCAGCAGCTCAAACAGGGGCCGGATCATGAACACTGAAGCTTTCTTT.

V and J are TRBV5-1 and TRBJ2-3; D is possibly TRBD1 (5 bases). Germline V gene sequence: CDR1 SGHRS, CDR2 YFSETQ. The CDR3 length is 13 residues. V was cut by 0 bases and J by 4 bases, with 6 bases left in between. The CDR3 DNA is TGCGCCAGCAGCTTGGCAGGGCCAGATACGCAGTATTTT. Protein product: CASSLAGPDTQYF.

The chain couples TRBV6-5 to TRBJ2-3, with D possibly being TRBD2 (5 bases). The CDR3 length is 15 residues. Trimming took off 5 bases at V and 1 base at J, with 13 bases between the two ends. Looked up from germline, CDR1 is MNHEY and CDR2 is SVGAGI. In DNA form, the CDR3 reads TGTGCCAGCAGTCCCGGGGTCTCCCGCACAGATACGCAGTATTTT. Its translation is CASSPGVSRTDTQYF.

Comment on this clone: At one of its ends the junction is not consistent with the germline gene, which may arise from a read error. The genes are TRBV4-1 and TRBJ2-1, with TRBD2 matching over 11 bases. The length of the CDR3 is 20 residues. Looked up from germline, CDR1 is MGHRA and CDR2 is YSYEKL. CDR3 DNA sequence: TGCGTCAGCAGCCAAGGGGAGGTAGCGGGGGGGCTTAGCTCCTACAATGAGCAGTTCTTC. Encoded protein: CVSSQGEVAGGLSSYNEQFF.

The rearrangement links TRBV7-9 to TRBJ2-7; no clear D gene. V shed 5 bases and J shed 3 bases, with 11 bases lying between them. CDR3 length: 13 amino acids. Germline CDR1 and CDR2: SEHNR and FQNEAQ (reference sequence). The CDR3 is CASSLPDGYEQYF. The CDR3 DNA reads TGTGCCAGCAGCCTACCGGACGGCTACGAGCAGTACTTC.

This chain connects TRBV27 to TRBJ1-2; 7 bases are shared with TRBD1. V was clipped by 7 bases and J by 8 bases; unmatched bases: 7. The germline V gene encodes CDR1 MNHEY and CDR2 SMNVEV (reference sequence). The CDR3 runs to 12 residues. CDR3 loop: CASTDRVGGYTF. In DNA, the CDR3 is TGTGCCAGCACCGACAGGGTAGGCGGCTACACCTTC.

The chain links TRBV11-1 to TRBJ2-2; maybe TRBD1 (5 bases). V was clipped by 2 bases and J by 7 bases, with 5 bases between them. Looked up from germline, CDR1 is SGHAT and CDR2 is FQDESV (reference sequence). The CDR3 extends over 12 amino acids. The CDR3 protein is CASSLRGGELFF. For the CDR3, the DNA is TGTGCCAGCAGCTTAAGGGGCGGGGAGCTGTTTTTT.

This clone was detected once. This rearrangement joins TRBV2 to TRBJ2-1; 11 bases are a match to TRBD1. Germline values: CDR1 SNHLY, CDR2 FYNNEI. CDR3 length: 13 residues. V was pared by 3 bases and J by 10 bases, with 2 bases of the junction left unmatched. The CDR3 region is CASSEDRGREQFF. For the CDR3, the DNA is TGTGCCAGCAGTGAGGACAGGGGGCGGGAGCAGTTCTTC.

This chain uses TRBV7-2 with TRBJ2-7; TRBD2 agrees at 7 bases. V shed 1 base and J 5 bases; nucleotides not matched to a gene: 14. From germline, CDR1 is SGHTA and CDR2 FQGNSA. This CDR3 has 17 amino acids. CDR3 DNA sequence: TGTGCCAGCAGCTTAGTAGGGTATGGCGGGAGTTCACACGAGCAGTACTTC. It translates to CASSLVGYGGSSHEQYF.

The rearrangement uses TRBV5-6 and TRBJ2-3; perhaps TRBD2 as D (6 bases). The V and J ends lost 0 bases and 0 bases respectively, with 8 bases between them. Germline lookup yields CDR1 SGHDT and CDR2 YYEEEE. This CDR3 is 15 amino acids long. CDR3 residues: CASSLAGGSTDTQYF. Here the CDR3 DNA reads TGTGCCAGCAGCTTGGCCGGGGGAAGCACAGATACGCAGTATTTT.

CDR3 in DNA: TGTGCCAGCAGCTTATATATGACAGATGTTAACACTGAAGCTTTCTTT. It translates to CASSLYMTDVNTEAFF. The chain carries TRBV7-2 and TRBJ1-1; D perhaps matches TRBD1 (5 bases). Germline assignment: CDR1 SGHTA and CDR2 FQGNSA. The CDR3 covers 16 residues. The V gene lost 2 bases and the J gene lost 2 bases, with 15 bases spanning the gap.

The chain employs TRBV18 and TRBJ2-3; no clear D. There are 14 residues in the CDR3. CDR1 is KGHSH, CDR2 LQKENI, per germline. V lost 3 bases and J 4 bases, leaving 11 bases between the germline ends. The CDR3 sequence is CASSPFERPDTQYF. Here the CDR3 DNA reads TGTGCCAGCTCACCTTTTGAGCGTCCAGATACGCAGTATTTT. Together with reference TRBV18 and TRBJ2-3, the CDR3 gives the full variable domain: NAGVMQNPRHLVRRRGQEARLRCSPMKGHSHVYWYRQLPEEGLKFMVYLQKENIIDESGMPKERFSAEFPKEGPSILRIQQVVRGDSAAYFCASSPFERPDTQYFGPGTRLTVL.

V and J are TRBV27 and TRBJ1-1; 9 nucleotides agree with TRBD1. The CDR3 length is 14 residues. Per germline, CDR1 MNHEY and CDR2 SMNVEV (reference sequence). After removal of 4 bases from V and 7 bases from J, the junction contained 7 bases not matched to a gene. The CDR3, as DNA: TGTGCCAGCAGTTCTTTACAGGGGGCGGGTGAAGCTTTCTTT. Translation gives CASSSLQGAGEAFF.

The V call is TRBV4-2, the J call TRBJ2-1; D may be TRBD1 or TRBD2 (6 bases each). Trimming took 0 bases from V and 6 from J, leaving 12 bases between them. The germline V gene encodes CDR1 LGHNA and CDR2 YNFKEQ. CDR3 length equals 15 residues. The CDR3 coding sequence is TGTGCCAGCAGCCAAGATAGGGGGGTGGTCAATGAGCAGTTCTTC. Residues: CASSQDRGVVNEQFF.

The chain combines TRBV27 with TRBJ1-2, with 10 bases fitting TRBD1. The CDR3 has 15 amino acids. Germline CDR1 reads MNHEY; CDR2 reads SMNVEV (reference sequence). V was pared by 5 bases and J by 4 bases, with 7 bases of the junction left unmatched. CDR3 in DNA: TGTGCCAGCAGTCCCCTGGACAGGGGGACCTATGGCTACACCTTC. Its protein is CASSPLDRGTYGYTF.

This clone is a singleton in its sample. The chain joins TRBV13 to TRBJ2-7, with D perhaps TRBD1 (5 bases). Trimming shortened V by 4 bases and J by 0 bases, and 13 bases separated the two germline ends. CDR3 length: 15 amino acids. In germline, CDR1 is PRHDT, CDR2 FYEKMQ (reference sequence). The CDR3 sequence: CASSSGPDSSYEQYF. CDR3 coding DNA: TGTGCCAGCAGCTCCGGACCAGACAGCTCCTACGAGCAGTACTTC.